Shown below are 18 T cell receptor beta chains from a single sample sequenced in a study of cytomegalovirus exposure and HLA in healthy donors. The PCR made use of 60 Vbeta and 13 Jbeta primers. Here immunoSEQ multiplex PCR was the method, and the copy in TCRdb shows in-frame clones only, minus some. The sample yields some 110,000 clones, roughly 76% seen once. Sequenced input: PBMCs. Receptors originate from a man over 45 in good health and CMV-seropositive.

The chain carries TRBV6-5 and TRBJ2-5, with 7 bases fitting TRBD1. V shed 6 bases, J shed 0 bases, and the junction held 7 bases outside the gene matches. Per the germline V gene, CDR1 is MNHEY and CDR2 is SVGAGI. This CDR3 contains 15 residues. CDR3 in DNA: TGTGCCAGCAGAGAACAGGGGAACCACCAAGAGACCCAGTACTTC. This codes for CASREQGNHQETQYF.

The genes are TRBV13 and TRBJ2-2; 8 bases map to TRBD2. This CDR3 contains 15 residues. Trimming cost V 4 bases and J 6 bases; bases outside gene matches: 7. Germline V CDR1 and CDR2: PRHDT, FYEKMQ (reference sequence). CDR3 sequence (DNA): TGTGCCAGCAGCTCCTCGGGGGGGCGGGCCGGGGAGCTGTTTTTT. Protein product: CASSSSGGRAGELFF.

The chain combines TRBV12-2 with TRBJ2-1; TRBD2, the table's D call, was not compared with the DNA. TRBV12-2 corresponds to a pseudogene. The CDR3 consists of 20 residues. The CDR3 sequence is CASRLAEVKCLSSSYNEQFF. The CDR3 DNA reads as TGTGCAAGTCGCTTAGCGGAGGTTAAGTGTCTTTCCAGCTCCTACAATGAGCAGTTCTTC.

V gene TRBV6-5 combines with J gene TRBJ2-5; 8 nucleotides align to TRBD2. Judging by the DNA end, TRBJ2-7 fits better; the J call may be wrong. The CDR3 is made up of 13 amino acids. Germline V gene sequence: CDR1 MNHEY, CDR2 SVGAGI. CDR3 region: CASRAGGSYEQYF. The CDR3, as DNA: TGTGCCAGCAGGGCGGGGGGCTCCTACGAGCAGTACTTC.

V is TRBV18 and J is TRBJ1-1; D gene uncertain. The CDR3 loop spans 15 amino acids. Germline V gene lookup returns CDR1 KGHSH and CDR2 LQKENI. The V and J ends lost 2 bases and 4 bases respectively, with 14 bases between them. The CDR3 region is CASSPAGQTLTEAFF. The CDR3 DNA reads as TGTGCCAGCTCACCAGCAGGCCAGACGCTCACTGAAGCTTTCTTT.

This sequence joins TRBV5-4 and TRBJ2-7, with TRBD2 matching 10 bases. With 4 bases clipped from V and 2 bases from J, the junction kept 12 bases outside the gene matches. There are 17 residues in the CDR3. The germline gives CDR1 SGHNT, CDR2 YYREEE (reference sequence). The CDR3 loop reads CASSPSLTSGPTYEQYF. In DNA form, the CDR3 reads TGTGCCAGCAGCCCTTCTTTGACTAGCGGGCCGACCTACGAGCAGTACTTC.

The CDR3 spells CASSASGGAGELFF. CDR3 in DNA: TGTGCCAGCAGTGCTTCAGGAGGGGCCGGGGAGCTGTTTTTT. The genes are TRBV6-4 and TRBJ2-2; tentative D call: TRBD2 (6 bases). The V gene's germline CDR1 is MRHNA and CDR2 SNTAGT. This CDR3 region has 14 residues. The V and J ends lost 4 bases and 6 bases respectively, with 12 bases between them.

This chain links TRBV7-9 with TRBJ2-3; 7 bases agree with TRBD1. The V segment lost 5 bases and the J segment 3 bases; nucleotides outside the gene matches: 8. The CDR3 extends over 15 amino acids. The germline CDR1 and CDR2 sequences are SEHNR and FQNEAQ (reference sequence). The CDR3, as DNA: TGTGCCAGCAGCGAGCGAGGGGGCATAACAGATACGCAGTATTTT. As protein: CASSERGGITDTQYF.

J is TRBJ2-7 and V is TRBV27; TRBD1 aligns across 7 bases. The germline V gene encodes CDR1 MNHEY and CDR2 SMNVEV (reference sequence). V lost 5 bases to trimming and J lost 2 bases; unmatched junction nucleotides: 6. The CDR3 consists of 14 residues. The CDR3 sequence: CASSPPGTAYEQYF. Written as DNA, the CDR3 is TGTGCCAGCAGTCCCCCCGGGACAGCCTACGAGCAGTACTTC.

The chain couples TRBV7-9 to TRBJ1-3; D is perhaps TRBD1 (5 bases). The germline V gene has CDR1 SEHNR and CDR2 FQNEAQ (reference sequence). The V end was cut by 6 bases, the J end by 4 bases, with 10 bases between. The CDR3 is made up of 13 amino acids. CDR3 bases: TGTGCCAGCAGAGGAGGGGAGGGAAACACCATATATTTT. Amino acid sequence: CASRGGEGNTIYF.

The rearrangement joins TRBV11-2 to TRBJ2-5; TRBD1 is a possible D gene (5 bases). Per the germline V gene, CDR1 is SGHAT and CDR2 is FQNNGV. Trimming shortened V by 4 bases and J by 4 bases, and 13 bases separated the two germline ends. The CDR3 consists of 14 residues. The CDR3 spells CASSSRTHLETQYF. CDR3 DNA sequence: TGTGCCAGCAGCTCCAGGACACATTTAGAGACCCAGTACTTC. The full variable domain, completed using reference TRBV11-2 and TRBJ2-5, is EAGVAQSPRYKIIEKRQSVAFWCNPISGHATLYWYQQILGQGPKLLIQFQNNGVVDDSQLPKDRFSAERLKGVDSTLKIQPAKLEDSAVYLCASSSRTHLETQYFGPGTRLLVL.

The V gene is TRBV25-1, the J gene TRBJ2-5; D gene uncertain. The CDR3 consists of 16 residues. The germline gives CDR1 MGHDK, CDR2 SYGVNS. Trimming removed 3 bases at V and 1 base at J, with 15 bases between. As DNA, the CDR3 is TGTGCCAGCAGTGACCCAGTGGTCGACACCCAAGAGACCCAGTACTTC. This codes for CASSDPVVDTQETQYF.

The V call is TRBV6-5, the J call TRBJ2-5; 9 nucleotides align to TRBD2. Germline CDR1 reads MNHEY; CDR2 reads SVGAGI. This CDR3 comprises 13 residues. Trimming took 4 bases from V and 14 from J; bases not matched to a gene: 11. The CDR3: CASSSGRTSATYF. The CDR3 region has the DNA TGTGCCAGCAGTTCCGGGAGGACTAGCGCCACTTACTTC.

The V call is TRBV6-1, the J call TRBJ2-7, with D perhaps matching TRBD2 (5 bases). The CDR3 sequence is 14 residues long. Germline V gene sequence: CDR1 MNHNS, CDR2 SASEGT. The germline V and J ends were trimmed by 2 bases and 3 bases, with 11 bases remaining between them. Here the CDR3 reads CASSESGVNYEQYF. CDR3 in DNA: TGTGCCAGCAGTGAATCCGGGGTTAACTACGAGCAGTACTTC.

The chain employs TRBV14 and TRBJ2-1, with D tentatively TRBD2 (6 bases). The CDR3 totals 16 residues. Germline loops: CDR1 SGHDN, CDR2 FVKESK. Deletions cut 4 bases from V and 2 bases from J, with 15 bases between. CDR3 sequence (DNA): TGTGCCAGCAGCCGGGCAGCGGGCCCCCCCTACAATGAGCAGTTCTTC. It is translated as CASSRAAGPPYNEQFF.

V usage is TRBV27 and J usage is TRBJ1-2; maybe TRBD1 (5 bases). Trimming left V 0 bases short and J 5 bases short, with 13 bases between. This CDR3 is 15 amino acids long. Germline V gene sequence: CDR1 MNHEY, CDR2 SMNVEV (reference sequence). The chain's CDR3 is CASSLSRGKGYGYTF. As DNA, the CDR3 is TGTGCCAGCAGTTTATCGCGGGGGAAAGGGTATGGCTACACCTTC.

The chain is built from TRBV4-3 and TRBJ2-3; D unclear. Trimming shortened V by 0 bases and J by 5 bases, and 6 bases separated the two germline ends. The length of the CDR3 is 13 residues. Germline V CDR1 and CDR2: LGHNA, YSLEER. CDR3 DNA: TGCGCCAGCAGCCAAGATTGGAGAGATACGCAGTATTTT. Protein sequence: CASSQDWRDTQYF.

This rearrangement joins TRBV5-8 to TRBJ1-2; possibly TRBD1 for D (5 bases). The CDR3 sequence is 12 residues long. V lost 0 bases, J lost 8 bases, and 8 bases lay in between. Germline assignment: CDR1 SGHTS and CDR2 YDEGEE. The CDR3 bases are TGTGCCAGCAGCTTGGGCCAGGGCGGCTACACCTTC. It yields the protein CASSLGQGGYTF.